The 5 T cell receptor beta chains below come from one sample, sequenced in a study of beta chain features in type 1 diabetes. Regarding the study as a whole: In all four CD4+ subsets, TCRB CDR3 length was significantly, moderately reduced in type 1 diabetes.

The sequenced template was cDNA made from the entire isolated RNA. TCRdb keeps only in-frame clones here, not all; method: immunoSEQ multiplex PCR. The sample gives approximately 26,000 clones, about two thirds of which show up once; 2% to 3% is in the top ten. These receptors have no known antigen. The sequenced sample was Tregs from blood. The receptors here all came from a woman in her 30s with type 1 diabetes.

The CDR3 nucleotides read TGTGCCAGTAGACTCCGCGGACAGGGCAACTATGGCTACACCTTC. Translation: CASRLRGQGNYGYTF. The chain is built from TRBV19 and TRBJ1-2, with 8 bases fitting TRBD1. CDR1 is LNHDA and CDR2 is SQIVND in the germline V gene (reference sequence). The CDR3 is 15 amino acids. V trimming: 6 bases; J trimming: 2 bases; junction bases outside the gene matches: 8.

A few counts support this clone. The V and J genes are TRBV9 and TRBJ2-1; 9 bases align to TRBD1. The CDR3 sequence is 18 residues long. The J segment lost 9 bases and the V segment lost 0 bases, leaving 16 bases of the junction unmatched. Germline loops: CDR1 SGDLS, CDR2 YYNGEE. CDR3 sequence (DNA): TGTGCCAGCAGCGTAGATCCGACAGGGGGTCCCGTCTCCGGTGAGCAGTTCTTC. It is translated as CASSVDPTGGPVSGEQFF.

In nucleotides, the CDR3 is TGTGCCATCAGACCGGACAGGGATAACACTGAAGCTTTCTTT. It translates to CAIRPDRDNTEAFF. The chain is built from TRBV10-3 and TRBJ1-1; TRBD1 aligns across 8 bases. The V gene end was trimmed by 6 bases and the J gene end by 2 bases; junction bases not matched to a gene: 5. This CDR3 is built from 14 residues. Germline loops: CDR1 ENHRY, CDR2 SYGVKD.

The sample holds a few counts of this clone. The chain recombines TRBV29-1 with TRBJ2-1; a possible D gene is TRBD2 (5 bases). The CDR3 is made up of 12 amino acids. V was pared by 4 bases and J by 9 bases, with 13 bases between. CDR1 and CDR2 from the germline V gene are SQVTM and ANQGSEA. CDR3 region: CSVGRPRGEQFF. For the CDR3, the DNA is TGCAGCGTTGGACGTCCTCGGGGTGAGCAGTTCTTC.

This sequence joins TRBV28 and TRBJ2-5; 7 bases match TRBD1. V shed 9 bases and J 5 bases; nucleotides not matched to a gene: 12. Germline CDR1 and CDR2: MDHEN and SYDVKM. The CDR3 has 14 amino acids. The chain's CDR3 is CASSTHGQEETQYF. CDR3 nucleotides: TGTGCCAGTAGTACACATGGACAGGAGGAGACCCAGTACTTC.